The sequence of this T cell receptor beta chain was determined in a study of identical twins. Via MiXCR, TCRdb re-called the 5' RACE reads, giving one row per CDR3 protein. The sample shows more than 600,000 distinct CDR3 sequences, 18% of them seen only once. Study findings and constraints: Twins shared out-of-frame alpha sequences with excess low generation probability.

This clonotype was counted a few times. The antigen remains unidentified. Germline assignment: CDR1 MNHNS and CDR2 SASEGT. V lost 5 bases, J lost 0 bases, and 13 bases lay in between. The CDR3 has 15 residues. These records were also assigned to another study, of T cells expressing NK-cell markers.

Sequencing was carried out using PBMCs. The sequence was obtained from a woman aged 18-30 years in good health. The genes are TRBV6-1 and TRBJ1-2; possible D gene TRBD1, 6 bases. The CDR3 here is CASSKTGLSNYGYTF. The CDR3 DNA is TGTGCCAGCAGTAAAACAGGGTTGTCTAACTATGGCTACACCTTC.